This entry concerns a single T cell receptor beta chain. In its sample, this clonotype was seen a few times. Its antigen remains unidentified. No qualities accompany the bases; no much larger clone lies one base away. The CDR3 sequence holds 13 residues, the cysteine and phenylalanine included. Of the read, only the CDR3 DNA is kept; its 39 bases are in frame from base 1. The germline V gene (reference sequence) gives CDR1 as DFQATT and CDR2 as SNEGSKA. Trimmed from V: 3 bases; trimmed from J: 0 bases; junction bases lacking a gene match: 1. This record comes from a study of T cells after yellow fever vaccination (dated by TCRdb to about 2019). Broadly, across the study: The SMART-Seq v4 Ultra Low Input RNA kit was used to prepare libraries from fractions with low cell numbers. To track T-cell clones before and after primary and booster YFV17D yellow fever vaccination, bulk TCR alpha and beta repertoires were sequenced longitudinally. Blood samples were taken at several timepoints before and after primary and secondary immunization, and bulk PBMC replicates and cell subsets were isolated. Two healthy male donors, one aged 18 to 30 and one aged 30 to 39 years, were included in the cohort. Broader findings and caveats from the paper: Most clones expanded after primary vaccination were re-detected after the booster (96% of CD4 and around 88% of CD8), suggesting broad memory maintenance. A small share of clonotypes was detected in both CD4 and CD8 compartments, with the overlap likely arising from convergent recombination. Because abundant contaminating clonotypes from the bulk population could be contained in FACS-sorted repertoires, computational filtering was required. Compared with the primary T-cell response, the secondary T-cell response was faster but weaker, reaching its peak on day 5 rather than on day 15. Only two donors were included in the study, so the extent to which the findings can be generalized is limited.

The intended sense of this specimen's treatment or condition label: live attenuated yellow fever vaccine strain. PBMCs were isolated from peripheral blood using a standard Ficoll-Paque protocol. CD4 and CD8 T-cell fractions were isolated with Dynabeads CD4 and CD8 positive selection kits. TriZol was used to extract RNA from bulk PBMCs, from CD4 and CD8 fractions, and from dextramer-positive and dextramer-negative fractions. Reads for this sample came from an Illumina NovaSeq 6000. Synthesis of TCR cDNA relied on 5'RACE template switching, a step that introduced a universal primer site along with unique molecular identifiers. Priming of cDNA synthesis was performed from both the TCR alpha and TCR beta constant segments. Library amplification used two PCR steps, and the second PCR step added sample barcodes and sequencing adapters. Sequencing of libraries was performed on Illumina HiSeq 2500 (2x100 bp) or NovaSeq (2x150 bp). For the original study's pipeline: MIGEC was used to demultiplex reads and collapse the reads into UMI consensus sequences, and MiXCR was used for V(D)J alignment. Vaccine-responding clonotypes were identified with edgeR using replicate PBMC samples, with FDR below 0.01 and a log2 fold change above 5 up to day 15 being required. Bulk clonotypes were assigned CD4 or CD8 identity according to which sequenced CD4 or CD8 repertoire held them at higher abundance. TCRdb trimmed public reads at Q25 via fastp, called clones via MiXCR and kept in-frame beta chains. Here each entry gathers all rows of one CDR3 protein and keeps the most common genes and DNA. TCRdb's processing, not the authors', yielded these V and J calls. A total of about 210,000 distinct CDR3 sequences appear in this sample, around 3.1% of them only once. The ten largest clones take up 3.2% of the sample.

The chain is assembled from TRBV20-1 and TRBJ2-7, and TRBD1 matches 8 of the central bases. The sequences come from CD4+ T cells sorted from PBMCs, collected 10 days after the yellow fever booster vaccination. The clonotype comes from a young man who received the YFV17D yellow fever vaccine. The CDR3 reads CSASQGASYEQYF. The sequenced DNA: TGCAGTGCTAGTCAGGGGGCCTCCTACGAGCAGTACTTC.